This T cell receptor beta chain was sequenced for a study of shared clonotypes between healthy human individuals. Whole-study findings and limits: The genetic and exposure-history diversity represented was limited by few donors.

In the original analysis: Quality scores were absent from the junction-only immunoSEQ sequences, so filtering differed. The method was immunoSEQ multiplex PCR; TCRdb's version includes in-frame clones alone and lacks a portion of them. V and J calls and clone size are copied from that table; D and trimming were computed from the DNA. The sample has 2 million to 2.5 million clones; roughly 92% are singletons. Comments on this clone: Its matching antigen is unknown.

This receptor was taken from a man in his late teens or twenties in good health. Some clones in this sample may be carry-over from other donors' samples. The specimen was naive CD4+ T cells from PBMCs. Subset: CD45RA+ positively selected.

The CDR3 spells CASSLGRSIQYF. Here the CDR3 DNA reads TGTGCCAGCAGCTTAGGCCGCTCTATCCAGTACTTC. V gene TRBV11-3 combines with J gene TRBJ2-5; D is unclear. With 1 base removed from V and 10 bases from J, the gap between germline ends came to 10 bases. Germline V gene lookup returns CDR1 SGHNT and CDR2 YENEEA. This CDR3 has 12 residues.